The subject of this entry is one T cell receptor beta chain. These data belong to a study of long-term antiretroviral therapy in people with HIV. Sequencing relied on immunoSEQ assay v3.0, run at survey level. Method: immunoSEQ multiplex PCR; TCRdb's copy keeps in-frame clones and lacks some. The data contain fewer than 40,000 clones, 85% of them singletons. Looked up from germline, CDR1 is SGHVS and CDR2 is FQNEAQ. Deletions cut 7 bases from V and 7 bases from J, with 14 bases between. The CDR3 is made up of 13 amino acids. The TCR was taken from a woman aged 50 to 65 with HIV. Sequenced here: unsorted PBMCs, sampled 3.1 years after starting antiretroviral therapy. The chain couples TRBV7-8 to TRBJ2-1, with D uncertain. The CDR3 spells CASTRVASNEQFF. CDR3 coding DNA: TGTGCCAGCACCCGTGTGGCGTCGAATGAGCAGTTCTTC.